This TCR beta chain was found in a study of CD8 T cells in ankylosing spondylitis. Notes on the study in general: Significant enrichment of disease-linked clones was reportedly seen in matched ankylosing spondylitis synovial fluid.

Details on this clonotype: Its antigen is as yet unknown.

TCRdb re-analysed the 5' RACE reads in MiXCR, keeping a single row per CDR3 protein. The table includes approximately 200,000 distinct CDR3 sequences, more than 10% detected once. This sequence originates from a male donor with ankylosing spondylitis or in good health (not recorded which). Sequencing was done on a sample of blood, either unsorted or a sorted T cell fraction (not recorded which).

The CDR3: CASSDAPGGGNAFF. As DNA, the CDR3 is TGTGCCAGCAGTGACGCTCCCGGAGGGGGGAACGCTTTCTTT. V usage is TRBV6-1 and J usage is TRBJ1-1, with D perhaps matching TRBD1 (6 bases). The CDR3 sequence is 14 residues long. CDR1 and CDR2 (germline): MNHNS, SASEGT. Trimming shortened V by 3 bases and J by 11 bases, and 19 bases separated the two germline ends.